These 16 T cell receptor beta chains share one sample of origin, sequenced in a study of shared clonotypes between healthy human individuals. Generated by immunoSEQ multiplex PCR, the TCRdb table keeps only in-frame clones and is missing some. The sample lists around 600,000 clones, around 97% occurring once. The source material was naive CD4+ T cells sorted from blood. The subset here: CD45RA+ positively selected. These receptors came from a woman in her thirties in good health.

The genes are TRBV29-1 and TRBJ2-5; 11 bases fit TRBD2. The V gene's germline CDR1 is SQVTM and CDR2 ANQGSEA. V shed 1 base and J 2 bases; nucleotides not matched to a gene: 6. This CDR3 region has 16 residues. The CDR3, as DNA: TGCAGCGTTGAAGGGCTAGCGGGAGGTATACAAGAGACCCAGTACTTC. Its protein product is CSVEGLAGGIQETQYF.

The chain carries TRBV28 and TRBJ1-6; D may be TRBD1 (6 bases). CDR3 length: 15 amino acids. V dropped 4 bases and J dropped 10 bases, with 17 bases sitting between them. CDR1 and CDR2 from the germline V gene are MDHEN and SYDVKM. The CDR3 protein is CASSSHRALGSPLHF. The CDR3 DNA follows: TGTGCCAGCAGTTCCCACAGGGCCCTTGGGTCACCCCTCCACTTT.

This chain joins TRBV10-2 and TRBJ2-7, with a tentative D call TRBD1 (5 bases). Germline V gene data show CDR1 as WSHSY and CDR2 as SAAADI. Trimming took 6 bases from V and 3 from J, leaving 12 bases between them. The CDR3 extends over 13 amino acids. The CDR3 region has the DNA TGCGCCAGCAGCACAGGAGTCATCTACGAGCAGTACTTC. Translation: CASSTGVIYEQYF.

The rearrangement links TRBV27 to TRBJ2-2; TRBD2 aligns across 8 bases. The CDR3 spans 15 residues. The ends lost 8 bases at V and 5 bases at J; junction bases unmatched: 10. Germline V gene data show CDR1 as MNHEY and CDR2 as SMNVEV (reference sequence). The CDR3 DNA sequence: TGTGCCAGCCGAGGAGCGGGAGTCGCTACCGGGGAGCTGTTTTTT. Translated: CASRGAGVATGELFF.

The rearrangement uses TRBV4-1 and TRBJ1-2, with D possibly matching TRBD1 (6 bases). The CDR3 has 16 residues. Trimming stripped 1 base from V and 0 bases from J, with 12 bases between. The germline V gene has CDR1 MGHRA and CDR2 YSYEKL. CDR3 DNA sequence: TGCGCCAGCAGCCAAGTAGGGGGGTACGCTAACTATGGCTACACCTTC. This codes for CASSQVGGYANYGYTF.

Written as DNA, the CDR3 is TGTGCCAGCAGCTTAGTTCTGAACACCGGGGAGCTGTTTTTT. This sequence encodes CASSLVLNTGELFF. The chain combines TRBV7-2 with TRBJ2-2; D uncertain. V was clipped by 1 base and J by 1 base, with 4 bases between them. Germline CDR1 and CDR2: SGHTA and FQGNSA. The CDR3 spans 14 residues. Full variable domain (missing parts from reference TRBV7-2 and TRBJ2-2): GAGVSQSPSNKVTEKGKDVELRCDPISGHTALYWYRQSLGQGLEFLIYFQGNSAPDKSGLPSDRFSAERTGGSVSTLTIQRTQQEDSAVYLCASSLVLNTGELFFGEGSRLTVL.

This chain uses TRBV19 with TRBJ1-5; weak D call: TRBD1 (5 bases). CDR1 and CDR2 (germline): LNHDA, SQIVND (reference sequence). CDR3 length: 16 residues. V lost 4 bases and J 3 bases, leaving 16 bases between the germline ends. CDR3 DNA: TGTGCCAGTAGTAGTCAACCGGGACGGTTCAATCAGCCCCAGCATTTT. This translates into CASSSQPGRFNQPQHF.

The chain recombines TRBV7-9 with TRBJ2-1; 7 nucleotides match TRBD1. After removal of 5 bases from V and 4 bases from J, the junction contained 2 bases not matched to a gene. CDR1 SEHNR and CDR2 FQNEAQ come from the germline V gene (reference sequence). The CDR3 totals 13 residues. CDR3 in amino acids: CASSQGQYNEQFF. CDR3 bases: TGTGCCAGCAGCCAGGGACAGTACAATGAGCAGTTCTTC.

CDR3 DNA: TGTGCCAGCAGCTTAAGGACTAGCGGGATCGATGAGCAGTTCTTC. This codes for CASSLRTSGIDEQFF. The gene calls are TRBV7-3 and TRBJ2-1, with TRBD2 identical over 12 bases. Germline-derived CDR1 and CDR2 are SGHTA and FQGTGA. The CDR3 contains 15 residues. Germline trimming cut 1 base from V and 8 bases from J; bases unmatched to any gene: 3.

This chain uses TRBV27 with TRBJ2-6; D gene uncertain. The CDR3 runs 17 residues. The V end lost 5 bases, the J end lost 4 bases, and 18 bases lay between the germline ends. CDR1 MNHEY and CDR2 SMNVEV come from the germline V gene (reference sequence). The CDR3 bases are TGTGCCAGCAGTCCAACAAAAGGCAGATCCGGGGCCAACGTCCTGACTTTC. Protein: CASSPTKGRSGANVLTF. Variable domain in full (rest from reference TRBV27 and TRBJ2-6): EAQVTQNPRYLITVTGKKLTVTCSQNMNHEYMSWYRQDPGLGLRQIYYSMNVEVTDKGDVPEGYKVSRKEKRNFPLILESPSPNQTSLYFCASSPTKGRSGANVLTFGAGSRLTVL.

The rearrangement joins TRBV29-1 to TRBJ1-2; D possibly corresponds to TRBD1 (5 bases). Germline assignment: CDR1 SQVTM and CDR2 ANQGSEA. Trimming shortened V by 6 bases and J by 8 bases, and 16 bases separated the two germline ends. CDR3 length equals 12 residues. DNA of the CDR3: TGCAGCGTGCTCCGGGACTCGCGAGGCTACACCTTC. Protein product: CSVLRDSRGYTF.

J is TRBJ1-1 and V is TRBV6-1; D is unclear. Trimming cost V 7 bases and J 4 bases, with 13 bases left between them. The CDR3 loop spans 13 amino acids. In germline, CDR1 is MNHNS, CDR2 SASEGT. The CDR3 reads CASTAGGSTEAFF. As DNA, the CDR3 is TGTGCCAGCACGGCAGGCGGGAGCACTGAAGCTTTCTTT.

The chain couples TRBV5-6 to TRBJ2-3, with D unresolved. There are 11 residues in the CDR3. The germline V gene encodes CDR1 SGHDT and CDR2 YYEEEE. V was cut by 3 bases and J by 4 bases, with 3 bases left in between. The DNA of the CDR3 is TGTGCCAGCAGCTCCCCAGATACGCAGTATTTT. Translating gives CASSSPDTQYF.

The V call is TRBV6-1, the J call TRBJ2-3; no clear D. The CDR3 loop spans 13 amino acids. Between the trimmed V and J ends, which lost 1 base and 7 bases, there was a span of 9 bases. Germline V gene data show CDR1 as MNHNS and CDR2 as SASEGT. Written as DNA, the CDR3 is TGTGCCAGCAGTGAAGGAAATGGCAATACGCAGTATTTT. Its translation: CASSEGNGNTQYF.

V usage is TRBV19 and J usage is TRBJ2-1; D gene uncertain. Germline V gives CDR1 LNHDA, CDR2 SQIVND (reference sequence). The V end was cut by 1 base, the J end by 5 bases, with 6 bases between. The CDR3 consists of 13 residues. The CDR3 DNA sequence: TGTGCCAGTAGTATAGTTGAGAACAATGAGCAGTTCTTC. It codes for CASSIVENNEQFF. Combining the CDR3 with reference TRBV19 and TRBJ2-1 gives the whole variable domain DGGITQSPKYLFRKEGQNVTLSCEQNLNHDAMYWYRQDPGQGLRLIYYSQIVNDFQKGDIAEGYSVSREKKESFPLTVTSAQKNPTAFYLCASSIVENNEQFFGPGTRLTVL.

V is TRBV19 and J is TRBJ2-2, with no clear D. Germline V lookup: CDR1 LNHDA, CDR2 SQIVND (reference sequence). The length of the CDR3 is 14 residues. V was pared by 5 bases and J by 3 bases, with 10 bases between. The CDR3 DNA is TGTGCCAGTAGTGGACCCGATTACACCGGGGAGCTGTTTTTT. Translating it yields CASSGPDYTGELFF. The full variable domain, with the rest looked up from reference TRBV19 and TRBJ2-2, is DGGITQSPKYLFRKEGQNVTLSCEQNLNHDAMYWYRQDPGQGLRLIYYSQIVNDFQKGDIAEGYSVSREKKESFPLTVTSAQKNPTAFYLCASSGPDYTGELFFGEGSRLTVL.